These 30 T cell receptor beta chains originate from one sample sequenced in a study of human T cells and chemical hapten exposure. Time point defined: patch test 1, 2 weeks after DPC sensitization. Treatment described: therapeutic diphenylcyclopropenone sensitization with weekly scalp DPC. Extraction of total RNA was performed on unfractionated whole blood. MiXCR, run by TCRdb on the RACE reads, gives a single entry per CDR3 protein. In the table there are around 34,000 distinct CDR3 sequences, more than 6% of which are singletons. Sequenced here: whole blood, sampled in connection with sensitization to the hapten diphenylcyclopropenone (DPC). These receptors were collected from a woman aged 25-40 years with alopecia areata. Some clones in this sample may be carry-over from other donors' samples.

This clonotype was detected a few times. The CDR3 DNA sequence: TGTGCCAGCAGCTTAGTGTTAAGGGACAGGGGGCGTCCCGGGGAGCTGTTTTTT. This translates into CASSLVLRDRGRPGELFF. The chain links TRBV7-2 to TRBJ2-2; TRBD1 aligns across 12 bases. CDR1 is SGHTA and CDR2 is FQGNSA in the germline V gene. The CDR3 extends over 18 amino acids. Losses at the gene ends were 1 base for V and 6 bases for J; bases not matched to a gene: 9.

This clonotype was seen ten or more times. The chain uses TRBV5-5 and TRBJ2-7, with D tentatively TRBD1 (5 bases). Germline V gives CDR1 SGHKS, CDR2 YYEKEE (reference sequence). The CDR3 contains 14 residues. V was trimmed by 0 bases and J by 2 bases, leaving 9 bases between them. CDR3 protein: CASSLEAGTYEQYF. The CDR3 DNA reads as TGTGCCAGCAGCTTGGAGGCAGGGACCTACGAGCAGTACTTC.

The V and J genes are TRBV6-1 and TRBJ2-2, with 9 bases aligning to TRBD1. This CDR3 comprises 15 residues. V trimming: 4 bases; J trimming: 6 bases; junction bases outside the gene matches: 6. CDR1 is MNHNS and CDR2 is SASEGT in the germline V gene. CDR3 nucleotides: TGTGCCAGCAGTGTGGACAGGGGATGGCCCGGGGAGCTGTTTTTT. Translated: CASSVDRGWPGELFF.

The chain employs TRBV6-5 and TRBJ1-2, with D unclear. This CDR3 comprises 18 residues. Trimming took 0 bases from V and 4 from J, leaving 21 bases between them. Germline V lookup: CDR1 MNHEY, CDR2 SVGAGI. The CDR3 reads CASSYSSSAANPFYGYTF. The CDR3 DNA reads TGTGCCAGCAGTTACTCGAGTTCCGCCGCCAATCCCTTCTATGGCTACACCTTC.

J is TRBJ2-3 and V is TRBV5-1, with 9 bases fitting TRBD1. The CDR3 covers 17 residues. V was pared by 4 bases and J by 2 bases, with 11 bases of the junction left unmatched. Germline loops: CDR1 SGHRS, CDR2 YFSETQ. The CDR3 is CASSLSPGTGITDTQYF. DNA of the CDR3: TGCGCCAGCAGCCTGTCTCCCGGGACAGGGATCACAGATACGCAGTATTTT.

On this clonotype: A read error may be the cause here, since a much bigger clone is one base away. The gene calls are TRBV6-6 and TRBJ2-1, with 12 bases matching TRBD2. After removal of 1 base from V and 8 bases from J, the junction contained 9 bases not matched to a gene. Germline values: CDR1 MNHNY, CDR2 SVGAGI (reference sequence). This CDR3 is built from 17 residues. CDR3 sequence reads: CASSYFASGGVDDEQFF. In DNA, the CDR3 is TGTGCCAGCAGTTACTTCGCTAGCGGGGGGGTAGACGATGAGCAGTTCTTC.

This clonotype occurred many times. The CDR3 sequence: CASSLSSGGGGSTDTQYF. As DNA, the CDR3 is TGTGCCAGCAGCTTATCTAGCGGGGGGGGAGGCAGCACAGATACGCAGTATTTT. The chain carries TRBV7-2 and TRBJ2-3, with 12 positions matching TRBD2. J gave up 0 bases and V 2 bases, and 6 bases lay outside the gene matches. This CDR3 comprises 18 residues. The germline V gene encodes CDR1 SGHTA and CDR2 FQGNSA.

This clonotype was found a few times. V is TRBV7-8 and J is TRBJ1-2; 7 bases agree with TRBD1. The CDR3 has 13 amino acids. Germline CDR1 and CDR2: SGHVS and FQNEAQ. V shed 4 bases, J shed 7 bases, and the junction held 6 bases outside the gene matches. CDR3 DNA sequence: TGTGCCAGCAGCTCACAGGGGCCAAGTGGCTACACCTTC. Its protein is CASSSQGPSGYTF. Supplemented by reference TRBV7-8 and TRBJ1-2, the full variable domain reads GAGVSQSPRYKVAKRGQDVALRCDPISGHVSLFWYQQALGQGPEFLTYFQNEAQLDKSGLPSDRFFAERPEGSVSTLKIQRTQQEDSAVYLCASSSQGPSGYTFGSGTRLTVV.

This clonotype was counted a few times. The chain has TRBV20-1 and TRBJ1-1; a weak D match, TRBD1 (6 bases). CDR3 length: 14 residues. V was clipped by 3 bases and J by 0 bases, with 11 bases between them. Per the germline V gene, CDR1 is DFQATT and CDR2 is SNEGSKA (reference sequence). This CDR3 reads CSARGAAVNTEAFF. Here the CDR3 DNA reads TGCAGTGCTAGGGGGGCGGCAGTGAACACTGAAGCTTTCTTT.

This clonotype was detected only a few times. This chain uses TRBV7-2 with TRBJ1-6, with TRBD1 matching over 8 bases. Germline V gives CDR1 SGHTA, CDR2 FQGNSA. J gave up 0 bases and V 2 bases, and 0 bases lay outside the gene matches. The CDR3 is made up of 16 amino acids. This CDR3 is CASSLQGASYNSPLHF. DNA of the CDR3: TGTGCCAGCAGCTTACAGGGGGCCTCCTATAATTCACCCCTCCACTTT.

This clonotype was observed many times. This chain joins TRBV20-1 and TRBJ1-2; D remains ambiguous. CDR1 is DFQATT, CDR2 SNEGSKA, per germline (reference sequence). Between the trimmed V and J ends, which lost 1 base and 0 bases, there was a span of 9 bases. This CDR3 has 14 amino acids. CDR3 sequence reads: CSARAQRANYGYTF. Here the CDR3 DNA reads TGCAGTGCTAGAGCACAGCGCGCTAACTATGGCTACACCTTC.

The gene calls are TRBV20-1 and TRBJ2-3; TRBD2 matches 9 bases. Germline CDR1 is DFQATT and CDR2 is SNEGSKA (reference sequence). V was pared by 7 bases and J by 1 base, with 3 bases of the junction left unmatched. The CDR3 is made up of 13 amino acids. Here the CDR3 DNA reads TGCAGTGAAGCGGGGGGAGGCACAGATACGCAGTATTTT. This codes for CSEAGGGTDTQYF.

The CDR3 spells CASSYKGRAGNTIYF. For the CDR3, the DNA is TGTGCCAGCAGTTACAAGGGTAGGGCTGGAAACACCATATATTTT. The V and J genes are TRBV6-6 and TRBJ1-3; D gene ambiguous. V was trimmed by 2 bases and J by 2 bases, leaving 10 bases between them. The CDR3 has 15 amino acids. Looked up from germline, CDR1 is MNHNY and CDR2 is SVGAGI (reference sequence).

This clonotype has a handful of counts. J is TRBJ2-2 and V is TRBV11-2; TRBD1 agrees at 7 bases. Trimming removed 5 bases from V and 1 base from J; junction bases left unmatched: 4. The CDR3 contains 15 residues. The germline gives CDR1 SGHAT, CDR2 FQNNGV. CDR3: CASSPRTGNTGELFF. The CDR3, as DNA: TGTGCCAGCAGCCCCAGGACAGGGAACACCGGGGAGCTGTTTTTT.

This chain connects TRBV28 to TRBJ1-2; D not certain. The CDR3 length is 14 residues. Trimming stripped 2 bases from V and 1 base from J, with 8 bases between. Per germline, CDR1 MDHEN and CDR2 SYDVKM. This chain's CDR3 is CASSLGWGNYGYTF. CDR3 bases: TGTGCCAGCAGTTTAGGGTGGGGTAACTATGGCTACACCTTC.

This clonotype was seen repeatedly, ten times or more. V usage is TRBV7-9 and J usage is TRBJ2-1; D remains ambiguous. V was cut by 5 bases and J by 10 bases, with 12 bases left in between. This CDR3 spans 12 amino acids. The V gene's germline CDR1 is SEHNR and CDR2 FQNEAQ (reference sequence). CDR3 DNA sequence: TGTGCCAGCAGCCAGTCCTACCGAGAGCAGTTCTTC. Residues: CASSQSYREQFF. Full variable domain (rest looked up from reference TRBV7-9 and TRBJ2-1): DTGVSQNPRHKITKRGQNVTFRCDPISEHNRLYWYRQTLGQGPEFLTYFQNEAQLEKSRLLSDRFSAERPKGSFSTLEIQRTEQGDSAMYLCASSQSYREQFFGPGTRLTVL.

The chain recombines TRBV6-5 with TRBJ1-1; D ambiguous. The CDR3 consists of 15 residues. Trimming took 0 bases from V and 3 from J, leaving 11 bases between them. Per germline, CDR1 MNHEY and CDR2 SVGAGI. The CDR3 nucleotides read TGTGCCAGCAGTTACTCAAAGGGAATGGACACTGAAGCTTTCTTT. Amino acids: CASSYSKGMDTEAFF.

This clonotype has ten or more counts. The chain is built from TRBV5-5 and TRBJ2-7; no definite D call. The CDR3 has 14 residues. The germline gives CDR1 SGHKS, CDR2 YYEKEE (reference sequence). V was trimmed by 3 bases and J by 0 bases, leaving 10 bases between them. The CDR3 sequence is CASSSVGNSYEQYF. As DNA, the CDR3 is TGTGCCAGCAGCTCCGTGGGAAACTCCTACGAGCAGTACTTC.

In its sample, this clonotype was seen many times. The CDR3 bases are TGTGCCAGCACCATAGGGGGCGCTGTAAAGATCGCTGAAGCTTTCTTT. Protein product: CASTIGGAVKIAEAFF. V gene TRBV2 combines with J gene TRBJ1-1; 7 bases align to TRBD1. This CDR3 has 16 amino acids. V was clipped by 7 bases and J by 6 bases; unmatched bases: 17. The V gene's germline CDR1 is SNHLY and CDR2 FYNNEI.

Here the CDR3 reads CATSSAPPRDRGNTGELFF. In nucleotides, the CDR3 is TGTGCCACCAGCAGTGCCCCCCCTCGGGACAGGGGGAACACCGGGGAGCTGTTTTTT. V usage is TRBV15 and J usage is TRBJ2-2; 10 bases line up with TRBD1. The V and J ends lost 3 bases and 1 base, in that order; junction bases with no gene match: 11. This CDR3 has 19 amino acids. Germline CDR1 is LNHNV and CDR2 is YYDKDF (reference sequence).

The table lists this clonotype with a few counts. This chain joins TRBV5-1 and TRBJ1-6, with no clear D. The CDR3 covers 16 residues. Germline V gene data show CDR1 as SGHRS and CDR2 as YFSETQ. V dropped 4 bases and J dropped 0 bases, with 11 bases sitting between them. CDR3 amino acids: CASSGEPSSYNSPLHF. The DNA for the CDR3 is TGCGCCAGCAGCGGGGAGCCGAGCTCCTATAATTCACCCCTCCACTTT. Full variable domain (remainder filled in from reference TRBV5-1 and TRBJ1-6): KAGVTQTPRYLIKTRGQQVTLSCSPISGHRSVSWYQQTPGQGLQFLFEYFSETQRNKGNFPGRFSGRQFSNSRSEMNVSTLELGDSALYLCASSGEPSSYNSPLHFGNGTRLTVT.

This clonotype was picked up a small number of times. V is TRBV4-3 and J is TRBJ2-3; D perhaps matches TRBD2 (5 bases). The V end was cut by 0 bases, the J end by 6 bases, with 13 bases between. Germline loops: CDR1 LGHNA, CDR2 YSLEER. The CDR3 sequence is 15 residues long. The CDR3 coding sequence is TGCGCCAGCAGCCAAGATAGGCCGGGGTCGGATACGCAGTATTTT. It is translated as CASSQDRPGSDTQYF.

The sample holds many counts of this clonotype. V is TRBV5-4 and J is TRBJ2-7; a possible D gene is TRBD1 (6 bases). Trimming took 4 bases from V and 1 from J, leaving 15 bases between them. Germline loops: CDR1 SGHNT, CDR2 YYREEE (reference sequence). The CDR3 length is 15 residues. CDR3 nucleotides: TGTGCCAGCAGCCGATCTGCCGACAGGTCCTACGAGCAGTACTTC. Translating it yields CASSRSADRSYEQYF.

This clonotype showed up many times. This sequence joins TRBV15 and TRBJ1-2; D unclear. Germline values: CDR1 LNHNV, CDR2 YYDKDF (reference sequence). The CDR3 is made up of 14 amino acids. V lost 2 bases, J lost 8 bases, and 15 bases lay in between. As DNA, the CDR3 is TGTGCCACCAGCAGACCCTCCTCCCCATCGGGCTACACCTTC. Amino acids: CATSRPSSPSGYTF.

The chain uses TRBV20-1 and TRBJ1-6, with a tentative D call TRBD1 (6 bases). This CDR3 contains 17 residues. Per the germline V gene, CDR1 is DFQATT and CDR2 is SNEGSKA (reference sequence). The V gene lost 6 bases and the J gene lost 0 bases, with 18 bases spanning the gap. The CDR3 DNA sequence: TGCAGTGCGAACACCCAACAGGGAGGCTCCTATAATTCACCCCTCCACTTT. It specifies CSANTQQGGSYNSPLHF.

This clonotype was counted many times. The CDR3 DNA is TGTGCCAGCAGTTTAGCAGGGAACTATCAAGGCTACACCTTC. Translated, it gives CASSLAGNYQGYTF. V usage is TRBV12-3 or TRBV12-4 and J usage is TRBJ1-2; D not resolved. The CDR3 length is 14 residues. With 0 bases removed from V and 8 bases from J, the gap between germline ends came to 13 bases.

This clonotype was counted between two and nine times. V and J are TRBV27 and TRBJ2-3; 9 bases align to TRBD2. The length of the CDR3 is 17 residues. Germline loops: CDR1 MNHEY, CDR2 SMNVEV (reference sequence). The V and J ends lost 2 bases and 6 bases, in that order; junction bases with no gene match: 12. This chain's CDR3 is CASSLRVAGVVDDTQYF. CDR3 sequence (DNA): TGTGCCAGCAGTTTAAGGGTAGCGGGGGTTGTTGATGATACGCAGTATTTT.

There are many counts of this clonotype. The chain links TRBV6-5 to TRBJ1-5; the match to TRBD1 covers 7 bases. This CDR3 spans 14 amino acids. V trimming: 5 bases; J trimming: 6 bases; junction bases outside the gene matches: 7. Germline CDR1 and CDR2: MNHEY and SVGAGI. The CDR3 coding sequence is TGTGCCAGCAGTCCCGACAGGGACGGTCAGCCCCAGCATTTT. Translation: CASSPDRDGQPQHF.

The sample holds many counts of this clonotype. The J gene is TRBJ1-2, the V gene TRBV5-1; D is unclear. The CDR3 contains 13 residues. From germline, CDR1 is SGHRS and CDR2 YFSETQ. V lost 2 bases, J lost 4 bases, and 9 bases lay in between. In DNA, the CDR3 is TGCGCCAGCAGCTTTTCGGAGCCCTATGGCTACACCTTC. Protein: CASSFSEPYGYTF. Filled out from reference TRBV5-1 and TRBJ1-2, the complete variable domain reads KAGVTQTPRYLIKTRGQQVTLSCSPISGHRSVSWYQQTPGQGLQFLFEYFSETQRNKGNFPGRFSGRQFSNSRSEMNVSTLELGDSALYLCASSFSEPYGYTFGSGTRLTVV.

CDR3 in DNA: TGTGCCAGCAGCCCGCCGGGCGCGGTGGGGTATTTT. This sequence encodes CASSPPGAVGYF. The chain recombines TRBV12-3 or TRBV12-4 with TRBJ2-3; D gene uncertain. Trimming took 6 bases from V and 14 from J, leaving 18 bases between them. The CDR3 contains 12 residues.